This entry lists 16 T cell receptor beta chains sequenced from one sample in a study of vaccination effects on CD4 cells after COVID-19. These receptors' targets are unknown. Under the ViraFEST assay, PBMC were stimulated with viral peptide pools so that antigen-specific CD4+ T cells expanded. Sequencing was performed afterwards. Cells that had been cultured for 10 days were the source of isolated CD4+ T cells. Previously uninfected by SARS-CoV-2, the vaccine recipients also showed negative nucleocapsid antibodies. The data were produced by immunoSEQ multiplex PCR, yet TCRdb's version contains in-frame clones alone and is incomplete. The sample includes roughly 30,000 clones, around three quarters of them seen just once. The sequences come from CD4+ T cells from PBMCs cultured with HCoV-OC43 spike peptides, collected before COVID-19 vaccination. Subset meaning: HCoV-OC43 spike overlapping peptide pool stimulation. The source is a human donor who received a COVID-19 vaccine.

This clone has just a few counts. The chain combines TRBV9 with TRBJ1-1; no firm D call. Germline V gene data show CDR1 as SGDLS and CDR2 as YYNGEE. The ends were cut back, 3 bases at V and 3 bases at J, with 15 bases in the middle. This CDR3 spans 15 amino acids. In DNA, the CDR3 is TGTGCCAGCAGCGAGGCCCCAACCGGGGACACTGAAGCTTTCTTT. As protein: CASSEAPTGDTEAFF.

CDR3 coding DNA: TGTGCCAGCAGCCAAGGGTTCCGGGGCGATGAGCAGTTCTTC. Residues: CASSQGFRGDEQFF. The chain uses TRBV4-2 and TRBJ2-1; D is possibly TRBD1 or TRBD2 (5 bases each). V was shortened by 1 base and J by 8 bases, with 12 bases between the two germline ends. This CDR3 spans 14 amino acids. The germline V gene has CDR1 LGHNA and CDR2 YNFKEQ.

The V and J genes are TRBV7-8 and TRBJ1-2, with D unclear. V lost 5 bases and J 6 bases, leaving 19 bases between the germline ends. CDR1 is SGHVS and CDR2 is FQNEAQ in the germline V gene. This CDR3 region has 15 residues. The CDR3 loop reads CASSPSGFSGDGYTF. CDR3 in DNA: TGTGCCAGCAGCCCCTCTGGGTTTTCCGGGGATGGCTACACCTTC.

The V and J genes are TRBV6-5 and TRBJ2-5; 8 bases agree with TRBD1. V lost 7 bases to trimming and J lost 5 bases; unmatched junction nucleotides: 6. CDR1 MNHEY and CDR2 SVGAGI come from the germline V gene. The CDR3 has 13 amino acids. The CDR3 spells CASTGTGRETQYF. CDR3 coding DNA: TGTGCCAGCACCGGGACAGGTCGGGAGACCCAGTACTTC.

This clone has a handful of counts. The CDR3: CASSLLGTDGEPQHF. The CDR3 region has the DNA TGCGCCAGCAGCTTGCTCGGGACAGATGGCGAGCCCCAGCATTTT. The chain joins TRBV5-1 to TRBJ1-5; 7 bases line up with TRBD1. V shed 1 base and J 8 bases; nucleotides not matched to a gene: 9. The CDR3 spans 15 residues. CDR1 SGHRS and CDR2 YFSETQ come from the germline V gene.

The gene calls are TRBV10-3 and TRBJ2-5, with a weak D call TRBD2 (6 bases). V lost 6 bases to trimming and J lost 5 bases, with 19 bases between them. This CDR3 comprises 15 residues. Looked up from germline, CDR1 is ENHRY and CDR2 is SYGVKD. The CDR3 nucleotides read TGTGCCATCAGCCCTCGCGGGGAAGCAGGGGAGACCCAGTACTTC. Translated, it gives CAISPRGEAGETQYF.

This sequence joins TRBV7-2 and TRBJ1-2; D is unclear. Germline V lookup: CDR1 SGHTA, CDR2 FQGNSA. CDR3 length: 13 amino acids. V was clipped by 1 base and J by 7 bases, with 10 bases between them. The CDR3 DNA sequence: TGTGCCAGCAGCTTAGAAAGGACCGTTGGCTACACCTTC. Translated: CASSLERTVGYTF. Filled out from reference TRBV7-2 and TRBJ1-2, the complete variable domain reads GAGVSQSPSNKVTEKGKDVELRCDPISGHTALYWYRQSLGQGLEFLIYFQGNSAPDKSGLPSDRFSAERTGGSVSTLTIQRTQQEDSAVYLCASSLERTVGYTFGSGTRLTVV.

The chain recombines TRBV7-2 with TRBJ2-7; D may be TRBD1 (6 bases). Germline lookup yields CDR1 SGHTA and CDR2 FQGNSA. Trimming pared 4 bases from V and 3 bases from J, leaving 16 bases between. There are 15 residues in the CDR3. Here the CDR3 reads CASSSGTGFRYEQYF. For the CDR3, the DNA is TGTGCCAGCAGCTCCGGAACAGGGTTCCGCTACGAGCAGTACTTC. Full variable domain (outside the CDR3, taken from reference TRBV7-2 and TRBJ2-7): GAGVSQSPSNKVTEKGKDVELRCDPISGHTALYWYRQSLGQGLEFLIYFQGNSAPDKSGLPSDRFSAERTGGSVSTLTIQRTQQEDSAVYLCASSSGTGFRYEQYFGPGTRLTVT.

The chain links TRBV30 to TRBJ2-1, with D possibly matching TRBD1 (6 bases). Germline V gene sequence: CDR1 GTSNPN, CDR2 SVGIG (reference sequence). This CDR3 region has 15 residues. V lost 1 base and J 3 bases, leaving 13 bases between the germline ends. CDR3 DNA sequence: TGTGCCTGGAGTGGAGCCGGACAGTTCTACAATGAGCAGTTCTTC. It encodes CAWSGAGQFYNEQFF.

On this clone: Given the absence of the conserved phenylalanine or tryptophan at the CDR3 end, a read error is likely. It is unclear where the CDR3 begins or ends on the DNA, so no DNA is shown, and the CDR3 is as TCRdb lists it. The chain couples TRBV18 to TRBJ1-2; TRBD1 was called by the table and not checked on the DNA. The CDR3 is 13 amino acids in total, end residues counted. The V gene's germline CDR1 is KGHSH and CDR2 LQKENI. CDR3 protein: CASSPPGQLLATY.

This chain joins TRBV29-1 and TRBJ2-7; 7 bases line up with TRBD2. V shed 2 bases and J 0 bases; nucleotides not matched to a gene: 4. From germline, CDR1 is SQVTM and CDR2 ANQGSEA. The CDR3 extends over 14 amino acids. The CDR3 sequence is CSVESGGSSYEQYF. The DNA for the CDR3 is TGCAGCGTTGAATCCGGCGGGAGCTCCTACGAGCAGTACTTC.

V gene TRBV12-3 or TRBV12-4 combines with J gene TRBJ1-1; 7 nucleotides line up with TRBD1. V lost 2 bases to trimming and J lost 8 bases; unmatched junction nucleotides: 5. The CDR3 consists of 13 residues. For the CDR3, the DNA is TGTGCCAGCAGTTTAAGGCAGGGGGGAGAAGCTTTCTTT. Translated, it gives CASSLRQGGEAFF.

The chain is built from TRBV25-1 and TRBJ1-1; tentatively, D is TRBD1 (6 bases). The ends were cut back, 6 bases at V and 1 base at J, with 9 bases in the middle. Germline V gene lookup returns CDR1 MGHDK and CDR2 SYGVNS. This CDR3 region has 13 residues. CDR3 bases: TGTGCCAGCAGATCCAGGGGGAACACTGAAGCTTTCTTT. Its protein product is CASRSRGNTEAFF.

The chain recombines TRBV5-4 with TRBJ1-1; D perhaps matches TRBD1 (6 bases). V was trimmed by 1 base and J by 3 bases, leaving 19 bases between them. From germline, CDR1 is SGHNT and CDR2 YYREEE (reference sequence). The CDR3 totals 17 residues. The CDR3 bases are TGTGCCAGCAGCTTGTTTGCGGGGGCGAGGGGGGACACTGAAGCTTTCTTT. It encodes CASSLFAGARGDTEAFF.

The chain recombines TRBV27 with TRBJ2-6; 7 bases line up with TRBD1. This CDR3 region has 15 residues. V lost 2 bases to trimming and J lost 6 bases; unmatched junction nucleotides: 4. Germline values: CDR1 MNHEY, CDR2 SMNVEV (reference sequence). CDR3 sequence (DNA): TGTGCCAGCAGTTTAGGACAGGCCTCGGCCAACGTCCTGACTTTC. It specifies CASSLGQASANVLTF.

The rearrangement links TRBV6-2 or TRBV6-3 to TRBJ1-5; 11 nucleotides agree with TRBD1. The CDR3 extends over 16 amino acids. The V gene's germline CDR1 is MNHEY and CDR2 SVGEGT. V trimming: 4 bases; J trimming: 11 bases; junction bases outside the gene matches: 13. In DNA form, the CDR3 reads TGTGCCAGCAGTTGGACGGGACAGGGGGTCTACTCGACCCAGCATTTT. It encodes CASSWTGQGVYSTQHF.